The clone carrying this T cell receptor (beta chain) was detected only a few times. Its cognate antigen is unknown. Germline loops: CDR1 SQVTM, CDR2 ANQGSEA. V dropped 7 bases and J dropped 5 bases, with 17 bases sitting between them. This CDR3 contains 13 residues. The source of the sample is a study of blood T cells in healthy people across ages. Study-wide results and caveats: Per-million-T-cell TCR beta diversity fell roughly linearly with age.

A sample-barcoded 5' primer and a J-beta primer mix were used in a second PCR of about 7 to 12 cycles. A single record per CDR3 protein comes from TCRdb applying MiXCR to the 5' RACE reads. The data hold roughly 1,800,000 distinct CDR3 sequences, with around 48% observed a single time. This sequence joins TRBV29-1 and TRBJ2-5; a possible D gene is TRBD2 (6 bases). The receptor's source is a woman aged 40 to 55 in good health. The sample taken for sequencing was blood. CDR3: CSAGHLGGETQYF. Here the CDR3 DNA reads TGCAGCGCCGGACACTTAGGAGGGGAGACCCAGTACTTC.